These 16 T cell receptor beta chains came from one sample sequenced in a study of T cell clones after liver transplantation. Profiled with immunoSEQ multiplex PCR; TCRdb holds only in-frame clones, not every one. The sample records 55,000 or so clones, over 55% being singletons. Specimen: CD4+ T cells from blood, collected before liver transplant. These TCRs come from a human donor who received a liver transplant.

This clone was seen a single time. V usage is TRBV11-2 and J usage is TRBJ2-3, with TRBD2 identical over 11 bases. Germline CDR1 reads SGHAT; CDR2 reads FQNNGV. Trimming at V came to 3 bases and at J to 0 bases, leaving 2 bases not matched to a gene. This CDR3 has 16 amino acids. The CDR3 DNA follows: TGTGCCAGCAGCTTGGCTAGCGGGGGGAGCACAGATACGCAGTATTTT. Translating gives CASSLASGGSTDTQYF.

The genes are TRBV7-8 and TRBJ2-7; D is perhaps TRBD2 (6 bases). Germline CDR1 and CDR2: SGHVS and FQNEAQ. The CDR3 totals 15 residues. V was cut by 5 bases and J by 0 bases, with 14 bases left in between. The CDR3 region is CASSRRGINSYEQYF. The CDR3 nucleotides read TGTGCCAGCAGCCGGAGGGGTATCAACTCCTACGAGCAGTACTTC.

The V gene is TRBV6-1, the J gene TRBJ1-1; 9 bases are a match to TRBD1. Germline CDR1 MNHNS, CDR2 SASEGT. The CDR3 is 13 amino acids. V was clipped by 6 bases and J by 5 bases; unmatched bases: 4. CDR3 in amino acids: CASSDRGETEAFF. As DNA, the CDR3 is TGTGCCAGCAGCGACAGGGGGGAAACTGAAGCTTTCTTT.

V and J are TRBV9 and TRBJ1-4, with 7 bases fitting TRBD1. The CDR3 runs 15 residues. J lost 4 bases, V lost 4 bases, and 7 bases had no gene match. In germline, CDR1 is SGDLS, CDR2 YYNGEE. Written as DNA, the CDR3 is TGTGCCAGCAGCTCGACGGACAGGTTTAATGAAAAACTGTTTTTT. Translation: CASSSTDRFNEKLFF.

This clone was counted a single time. The chain recombines TRBV6-5 with TRBJ2-7; TRBD2 might be the D (6 bases). V lost 6 bases and J lost 2, with 17 bases in between. The CDR3 is 15 residues long. Germline V lookup: CDR1 MNHEY, CDR2 SVGAGI. The CDR3 coding sequence is TGTGCCAGCAGAACCCGAATAGCGGAGACCTACGAGCAGTACTTC. Translation: CASRTRIAETYEQYF.

This clone was seen only a few times. This sequence joins TRBV10-3 and TRBJ1-6, with 8 bases aligning to TRBD1. This CDR3 has 14 residues. V was clipped by 4 bases and J by 7 bases; unmatched bases: 3. The germline CDR1 and CDR2 sequences are ENHRY and SYGVKD. CDR3 loop: CAISVGDRNSPLHF. The CDR3 nucleotides are TGTGCCATCAGTGTAGGGGACAGGAATTCACCCCTCCACTTT.

The J gene is TRBJ2-7, the V gene TRBV23-1; D perhaps matches TRBD1 (6 bases). TRBV23-1 falls under the ORF class, with uncertain function. CDR3 size: 19 residues. With 2 bases removed from V and 6 bases from J, the gap between germline ends came to 29 bases. CDR3: CASSQEKNSPGQSTSEQYF. The CDR3 DNA is TGCGCCAGCAGTCAAGAAAAAAATAGCCCGGGACAATCGACTTCCGAGCAGTACTTC.

The chain links TRBV30 to TRBJ2-1; 10 bases map to TRBD2. After removal of 0 bases from V and 5 bases from J, the junction contained 4 bases not matched to a gene. The V gene's germline CDR1 is GTSNPN and CDR2 SVGIG (reference sequence). The CDR3 runs 15 residues. The CDR3, as DNA: TGTGCCTGGAGTGTACAACTAGCGGGGCACAATGAGCAGTTCTTC. This translates into CAWSVQLAGHNEQFF.

At least ten counts were recorded for this clone. This sequence joins TRBV11-3 and TRBJ2-7, with 9 bases fitting TRBD1. The V segment lost 6 bases and the J segment 4 bases; nucleotides outside the gene matches: 4. Per the germline V gene, CDR1 is SGHNT and CDR2 is YENEEA. This CDR3 is built from 13 residues. The DNA for the CDR3 is TGTGCCAGCAGTCCCGGGACAGGGTACGAGCAGTACTTC. Translation gives CASSPGTGYEQYF.

The chain recombines TRBV2 with TRBJ2-3, with D perhaps matching TRBD2 (7 bases). CDR1 is SNHLY and CDR2 is FYNNEI in the germline V gene. Trimming left V 10 bases short and J 6 bases short, with 20 bases between. The CDR3 runs to 14 residues. CDR3 DNA: TGTGCCACCCGGCCTGGGGGGGGGCGGGATACGCAGTATTTT. Protein product: CATRPGGGRDTQYF.

This clone was recorded only once. This chain connects TRBV7-2 to TRBJ1-1; TRBD1 matches at 7 bases. The ends lost 5 bases at V and 0 bases at J; junction bases unmatched: 12. The CDR3 sequence is 17 residues long. Germline CDR1 SGHTA, CDR2 FQGNSA. CDR3 bases: TGTGCCAGCAGCCCACTCGGGACAGCATCTATGAACACTGAAGCTTTCTTT. Protein sequence: CASSPLGTASMNTEAFF.

V gene TRBV6-1 combines with J gene TRBJ2-2; 8 nucleotides align to TRBD2. J gave up 3 bases and V 2 bases, and 5 bases lay outside the gene matches. The CDR3 consists of 16 residues. Germline CDR1 reads MNHNS; CDR2 reads SASEGT. The CDR3 loop is CASSELGGGYTGELFF. The CDR3 DNA reads as TGTGCCAGCAGTGAACTCGGGGGGGGTTACACCGGGGAGCTGTTTTTT.

The rearrangement links TRBV4-2 to TRBJ2-1; TRBD2 aligns across 7 bases. CDR1 and CDR2 from the germline V gene are LGHNA and YNFKEQ. The trim removed 3 bases at V and 7 bases at J, leaving 3 bases unmatched. The CDR3 sequence is 13 residues long. The CDR3 region is CASSHWGGNEQFF. CDR3 sequence (DNA): TGTGCCAGCAGCCATTGGGGGGGTAATGAGCAGTTCTTC.

The chain couples TRBV11-3 to TRBJ2-2; 10 bases align to TRBD2. The CDR3 extends over 16 amino acids. Germline CDR1 reads SGHNT; CDR2 reads YENEEA. The V gene end was trimmed by 2 bases and the J gene end by 7 bases; junction bases not matched to a gene: 7. CDR3 in DNA: TGTGCCAGCAGCTTACTAGCGGGGGTACTAAGCGGGGAGCTGTTTTTT. Protein sequence: CASSLLAGVLSGELFF.

The rearrangement joins TRBV11-2 to TRBJ1-5; 8 bases map to TRBD1. With 3 bases clipped from V and 4 bases from J, the junction kept 5 bases outside the gene matches. Germline V gene data show CDR1 as SGHAT and CDR2 as FQNNGV. The CDR3 sequence is 15 residues long. CDR3 sequence reads: CASSFSGGINQPQHF. The CDR3 region has the DNA TGTGCCAGCAGCTTCTCAGGGGGCATAAATCAGCCCCAGCATTTT. Drawing the rest from reference TRBV11-2 and TRBJ1-5, the complete variable domain is EAGVAQSPRYKIIEKRQSVAFWCNPISGHATLYWYQQILGQGPKLLIQFQNNGVVDDSQLPKDRFSAERLKGVDSTLKIQPAKLEDSAVYLCASSFSGGINQPQHFGDGTRLSIL.

The table lists this clone with a few counts. The chain has TRBV7-6 and TRBJ2-7; a weak D match, TRBD2 (7 bases). This CDR3 contains 16 residues. V lost 2 bases and J 4 bases, leaving 18 bases between the germline ends. The germline V gene has CDR1 SGHVS and CDR2 FNYEAQ. The CDR3 reads CASSLNVWRGQYEQYF. In DNA form, the CDR3 reads TGTGCCAGCAGCTTAAATGTTTGGCGGGGGCAGTACGAGCAGTACTTC. The full variable domain, its missing parts supplied by reference TRBV7-6 and TRBJ2-7, is GAGVSQSPRYKVTKRGQDVALRCDPISGHVSLYWYRQALGQGPEFLTYFNYEAQQDKSGLPNDRFSAERPEGSISTLTIQRTEQRDSAMYRCASSLNVWRGQYEQYFGPGTRLTVT.